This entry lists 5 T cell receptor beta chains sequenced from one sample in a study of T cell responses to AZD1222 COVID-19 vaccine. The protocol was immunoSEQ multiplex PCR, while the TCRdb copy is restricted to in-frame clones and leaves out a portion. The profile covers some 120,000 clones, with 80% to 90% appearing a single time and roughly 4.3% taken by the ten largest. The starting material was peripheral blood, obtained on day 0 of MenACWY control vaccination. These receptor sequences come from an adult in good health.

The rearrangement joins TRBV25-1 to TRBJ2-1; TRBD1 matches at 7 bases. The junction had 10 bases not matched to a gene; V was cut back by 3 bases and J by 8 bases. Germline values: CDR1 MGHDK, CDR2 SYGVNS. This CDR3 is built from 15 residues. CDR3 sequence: CASSDSGATGDEQFF. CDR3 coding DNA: TGTGCCAGCAGTGATTCAGGGGCAACAGGGGATGAGCAGTTCTTC.

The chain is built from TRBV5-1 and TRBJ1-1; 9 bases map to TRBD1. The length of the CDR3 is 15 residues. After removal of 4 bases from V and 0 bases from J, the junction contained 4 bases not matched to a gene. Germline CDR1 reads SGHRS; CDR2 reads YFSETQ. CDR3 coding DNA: TGCGCCAGCAGCAGGACAGGGGTCGTGAACACTGAAGCTTTCTTT. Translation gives CASSRTGVVNTEAFF.

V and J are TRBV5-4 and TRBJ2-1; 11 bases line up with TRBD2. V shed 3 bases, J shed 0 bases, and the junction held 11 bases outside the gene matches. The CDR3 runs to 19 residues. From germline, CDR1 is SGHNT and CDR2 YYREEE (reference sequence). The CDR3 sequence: CASSSRLAGRPSSYNEQFF. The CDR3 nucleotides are TGTGCCAGCAGCTCTAGACTAGCGGGGCGACCCAGCTCCTACAATGAGCAGTTCTTC.

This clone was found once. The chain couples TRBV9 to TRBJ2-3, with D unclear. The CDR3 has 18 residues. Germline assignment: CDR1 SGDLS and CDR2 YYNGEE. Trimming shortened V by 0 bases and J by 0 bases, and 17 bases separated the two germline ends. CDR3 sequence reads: CASSVVPVTTSSTDTQYF. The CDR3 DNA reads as TGTGCCAGCAGCGTAGTTCCCGTAACGACTTCTAGCACAGATACGCAGTATTTT.

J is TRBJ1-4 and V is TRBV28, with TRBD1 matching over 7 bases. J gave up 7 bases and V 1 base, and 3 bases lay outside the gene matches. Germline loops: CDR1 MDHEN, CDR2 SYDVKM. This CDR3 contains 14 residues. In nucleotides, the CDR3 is TGTGCCAGCAGTTTATTAGGACAGGCTGAAAAACTGTTTTTT. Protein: CASSLLGQAEKLFF.